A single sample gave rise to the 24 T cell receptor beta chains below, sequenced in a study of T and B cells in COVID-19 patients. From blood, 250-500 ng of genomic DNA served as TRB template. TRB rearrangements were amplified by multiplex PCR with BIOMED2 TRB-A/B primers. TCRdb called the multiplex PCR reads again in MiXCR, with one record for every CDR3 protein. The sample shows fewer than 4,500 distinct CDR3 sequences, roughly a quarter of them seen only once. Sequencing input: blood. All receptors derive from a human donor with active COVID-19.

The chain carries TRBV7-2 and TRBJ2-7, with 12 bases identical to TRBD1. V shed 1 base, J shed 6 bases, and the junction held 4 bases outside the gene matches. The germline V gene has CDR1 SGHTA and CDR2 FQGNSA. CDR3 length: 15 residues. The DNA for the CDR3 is TGTGCCAGCAGCTTAGAAAGGGGACAGGGGGCCGAGCAGTACTTC. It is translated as CASSLERGQGAEQYF. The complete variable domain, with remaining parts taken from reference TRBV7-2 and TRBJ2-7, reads GAGVSQSPSNKVTEKGKDVELRCDPISGHTALYWYRQSLGQGLEFLIYFQGNSAPDKSGLPSDRFSAERTGGSVSTLTIQRTQQEDSAVYLCASSLERGQGAEQYFGPGTRLTVT.

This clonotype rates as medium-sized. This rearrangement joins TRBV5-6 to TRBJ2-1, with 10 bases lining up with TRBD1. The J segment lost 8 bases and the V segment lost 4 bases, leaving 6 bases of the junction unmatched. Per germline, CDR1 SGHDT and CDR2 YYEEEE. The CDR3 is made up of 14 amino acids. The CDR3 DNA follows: TGTGCCAGCAGCCCCGGTGGACAGGGGGATGAGCAGTTCTTC. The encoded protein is CASSPGGQGDEQFF.

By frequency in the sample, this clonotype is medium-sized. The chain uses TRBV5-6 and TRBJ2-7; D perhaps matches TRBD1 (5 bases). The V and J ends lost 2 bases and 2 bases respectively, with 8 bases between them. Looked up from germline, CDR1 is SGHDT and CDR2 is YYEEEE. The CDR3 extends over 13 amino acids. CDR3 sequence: CASSLDSPYEQYF. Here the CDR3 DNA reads TGTGCCAGCAGCTTAGACAGTCCCTACGAGCAGTACTTC.

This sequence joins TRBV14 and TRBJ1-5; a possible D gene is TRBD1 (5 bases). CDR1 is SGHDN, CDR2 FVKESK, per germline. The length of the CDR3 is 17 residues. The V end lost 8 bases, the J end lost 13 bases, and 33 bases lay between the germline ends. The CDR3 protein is CASSQRGGGGSNQLQHF. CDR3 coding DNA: TGTGCCAGCTCCCAGCGGGGTGGGGGAGGAAGCAATCAGCTTCAGCATTTT.

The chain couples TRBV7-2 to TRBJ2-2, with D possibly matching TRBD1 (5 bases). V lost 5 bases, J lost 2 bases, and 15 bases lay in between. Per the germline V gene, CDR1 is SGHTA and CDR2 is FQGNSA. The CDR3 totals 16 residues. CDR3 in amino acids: CASSPGPGSNTGELFF. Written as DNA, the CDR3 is TGTGCCAGCAGCCCAGGGCCGGGTTCTAACACCGGGGAGCTGTTTTTT. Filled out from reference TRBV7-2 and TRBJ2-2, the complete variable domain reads GAGVSQSPSNKVTEKGKDVELRCDPISGHTALYWYRQSLGQGLEFLIYFQGNSAPDKSGLPSDRFSAERTGGSVSTLTIQRTQQEDSAVYLCASSPGPGSNTGELFFGEGSRLTVL.

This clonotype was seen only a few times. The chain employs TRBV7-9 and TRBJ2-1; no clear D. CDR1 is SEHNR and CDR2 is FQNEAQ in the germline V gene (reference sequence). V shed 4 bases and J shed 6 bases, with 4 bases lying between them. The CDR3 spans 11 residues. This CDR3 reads CASSYPNEQFF. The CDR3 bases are TGTGCCAGCAGCTACCCCAATGAGCAGTTCTTC.

In DNA, the CDR3 is TGTGCCAGTAGTCTTCGGACTGGCCACGAGCAGTACTTC. Translated, it gives CASSLRTGHEQYF. This sequence joins TRBV19 and TRBJ2-7; perhaps TRBD2 as D (5 bases). Germline V gene lookup returns CDR1 LNHDA and CDR2 SQIVND (reference sequence). This CDR3 comprises 13 residues. Trimming took 5 bases from V and 5 from J, leaving 13 bases between them.

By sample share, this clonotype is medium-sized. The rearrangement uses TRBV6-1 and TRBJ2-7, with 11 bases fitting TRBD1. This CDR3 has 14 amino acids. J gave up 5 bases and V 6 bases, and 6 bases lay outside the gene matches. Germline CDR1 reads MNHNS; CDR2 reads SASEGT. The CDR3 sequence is CASRLQGQGDEQYF. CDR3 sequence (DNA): TGTGCCAGCAGGCTCCAGGGACAGGGGGACGAGCAGTACTTC.

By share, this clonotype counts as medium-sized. CDR3 nucleotides: TGTGCCAGCAGTTACGTCTCCTCGGAACTGGGCTATGGCTACACCTTC. Protein product: CASSYVSSELGYGYTF. The V gene is TRBV6-6, the J gene TRBJ1-2; D ambiguous. With 2 bases removed from V and 4 bases from J, the gap between germline ends came to 17 bases. CDR3 length: 16 amino acids. CDR1 and CDR2 (germline): MNHNY, SVGAGI (reference sequence).

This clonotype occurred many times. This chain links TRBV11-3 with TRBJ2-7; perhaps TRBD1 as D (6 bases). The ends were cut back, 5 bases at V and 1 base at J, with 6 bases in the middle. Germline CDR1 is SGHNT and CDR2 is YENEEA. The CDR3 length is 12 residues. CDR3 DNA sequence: TGTGCCAGCAGCGGACAGTCCTACGAGCAGTACTTC. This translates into CASSGQSYEQYF.

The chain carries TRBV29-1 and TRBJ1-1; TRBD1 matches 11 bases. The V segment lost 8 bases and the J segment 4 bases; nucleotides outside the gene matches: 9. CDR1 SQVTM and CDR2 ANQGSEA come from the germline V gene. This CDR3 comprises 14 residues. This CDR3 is CSYGQGAGITEAFF. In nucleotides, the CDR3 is TGCAGCTACGGACAGGGGGCAGGGATCACTGAAGCTTTCTTT.

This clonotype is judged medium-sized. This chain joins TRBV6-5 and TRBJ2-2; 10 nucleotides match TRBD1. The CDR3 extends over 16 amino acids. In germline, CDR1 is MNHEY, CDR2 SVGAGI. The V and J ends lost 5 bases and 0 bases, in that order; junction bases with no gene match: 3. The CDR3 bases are TGTGCCAGCAGTACCGGGACAGGGGCGAACACCGGGGAGCTGTTTTTT. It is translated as CASSTGTGANTGELFF.

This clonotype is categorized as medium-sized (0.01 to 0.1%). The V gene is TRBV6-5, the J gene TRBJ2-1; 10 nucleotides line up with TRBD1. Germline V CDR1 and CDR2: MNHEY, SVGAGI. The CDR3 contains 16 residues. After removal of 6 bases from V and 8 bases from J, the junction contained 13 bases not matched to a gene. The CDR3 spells CASSLLGTGVSHEQFF. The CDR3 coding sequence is TGTGCCAGCAGCTTACTCGGGACAGGGGTTTCCCATGAGCAGTTCTTC.

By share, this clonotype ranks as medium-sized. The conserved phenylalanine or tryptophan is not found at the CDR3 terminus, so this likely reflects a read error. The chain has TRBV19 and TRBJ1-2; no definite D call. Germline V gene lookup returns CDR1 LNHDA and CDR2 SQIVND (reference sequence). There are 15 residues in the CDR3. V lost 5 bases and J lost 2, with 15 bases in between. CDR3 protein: CASSLYLRPNYGYTL. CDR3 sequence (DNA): TGTGCCAGTAGTCTCTACCTCCGTCCAAACTATGGCTACACCTTA.

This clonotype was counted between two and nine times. CDR3 in DNA: TGTGCCAGCAGCTTTGGGGCTAGCACAGATACGCAGTATTTT. This sequence encodes CASSFGASTDTQYF. The rearrangement links TRBV11-3 to TRBJ2-3, with D perhaps TRBD1 (5 bases). V was pared by 3 bases and J by 0 bases, with 7 bases between. Germline CDR1 reads SGHNT; CDR2 reads YENEEA. The CDR3 is 14 residues long.

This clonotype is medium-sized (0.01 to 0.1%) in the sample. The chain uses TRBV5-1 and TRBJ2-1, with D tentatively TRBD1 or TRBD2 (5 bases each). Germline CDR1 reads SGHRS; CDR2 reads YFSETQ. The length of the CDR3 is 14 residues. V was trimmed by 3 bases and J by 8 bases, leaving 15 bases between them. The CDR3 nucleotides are TGCGCCAGCAGCTGGGGGACGGGCGGCGATGAGCAGTTCTTC. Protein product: CASSWGTGGDEQFF.

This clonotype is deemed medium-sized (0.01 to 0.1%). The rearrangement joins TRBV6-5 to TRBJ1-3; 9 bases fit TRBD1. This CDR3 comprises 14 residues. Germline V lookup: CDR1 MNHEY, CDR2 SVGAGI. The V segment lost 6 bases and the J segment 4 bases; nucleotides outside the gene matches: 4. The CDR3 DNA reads TGTGCCAGCAGCTACAGGGGGCTCGGAAACACCATATATTTT. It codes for CASSYRGLGNTIYF.

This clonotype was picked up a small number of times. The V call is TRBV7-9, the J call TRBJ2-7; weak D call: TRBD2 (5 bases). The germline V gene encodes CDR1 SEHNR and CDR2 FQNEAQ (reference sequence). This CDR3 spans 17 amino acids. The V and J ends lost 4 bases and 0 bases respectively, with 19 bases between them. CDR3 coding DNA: TGTGCCAGCAGCTCGGAGGCCTGGATTTCCTCCTCCTACGAGCAGTACTTC. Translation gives CASSSEAWISSSYEQYF.

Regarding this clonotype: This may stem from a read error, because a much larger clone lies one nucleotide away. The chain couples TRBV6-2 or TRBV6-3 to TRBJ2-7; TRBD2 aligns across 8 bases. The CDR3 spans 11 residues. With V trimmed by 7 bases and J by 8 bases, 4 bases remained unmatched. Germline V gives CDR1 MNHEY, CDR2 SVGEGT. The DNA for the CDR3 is TGTGCCAGCACCCGGGAGGGCAAGCAGTACTTC. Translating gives CASTREGKQYF.

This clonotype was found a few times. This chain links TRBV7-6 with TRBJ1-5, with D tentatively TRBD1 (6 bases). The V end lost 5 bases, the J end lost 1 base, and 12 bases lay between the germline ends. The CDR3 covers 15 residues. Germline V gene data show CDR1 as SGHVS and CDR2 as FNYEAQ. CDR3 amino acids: CASSPERGSNQPQHF. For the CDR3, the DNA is TGTGCCAGCAGCCCTGAGAGGGGGAGCAATCAGCCCCAGCATTTT.

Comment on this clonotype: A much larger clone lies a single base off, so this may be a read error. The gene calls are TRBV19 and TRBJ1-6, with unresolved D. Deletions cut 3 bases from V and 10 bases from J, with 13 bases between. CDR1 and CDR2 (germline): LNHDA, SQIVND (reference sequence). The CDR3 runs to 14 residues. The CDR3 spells CASSIPGSNSPLHF. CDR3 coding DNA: TGTGCCAGTAGTATTCCGGGTTCGAACTCACCCCTCCACTTT.

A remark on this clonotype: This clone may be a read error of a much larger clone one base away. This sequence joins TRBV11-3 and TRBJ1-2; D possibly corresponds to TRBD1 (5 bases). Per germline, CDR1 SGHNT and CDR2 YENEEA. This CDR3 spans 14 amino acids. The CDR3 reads CASSLETANYVYTF. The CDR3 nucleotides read TGTGCCAGCAGCTTAGAGACAGCTAACTATGTCTACACCTTC.

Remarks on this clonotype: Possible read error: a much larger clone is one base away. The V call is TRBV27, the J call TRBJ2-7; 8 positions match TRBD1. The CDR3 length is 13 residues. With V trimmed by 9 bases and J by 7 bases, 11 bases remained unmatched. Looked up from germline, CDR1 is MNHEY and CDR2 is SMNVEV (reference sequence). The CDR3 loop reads CASRPTGVGEQYF. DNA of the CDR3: TGTGCCAGTAGACCGACAGGGGTAGGGGAGCAGTACTTC.

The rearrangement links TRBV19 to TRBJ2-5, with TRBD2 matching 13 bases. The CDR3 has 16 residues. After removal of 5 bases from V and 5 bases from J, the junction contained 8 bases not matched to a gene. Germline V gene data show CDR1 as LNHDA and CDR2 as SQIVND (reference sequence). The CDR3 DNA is TGTGCCAGTAGTCCCCGGACTAGCGGGGGCTTGGAGACCCAGTACTTC. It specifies CASSPRTSGGLETQYF.